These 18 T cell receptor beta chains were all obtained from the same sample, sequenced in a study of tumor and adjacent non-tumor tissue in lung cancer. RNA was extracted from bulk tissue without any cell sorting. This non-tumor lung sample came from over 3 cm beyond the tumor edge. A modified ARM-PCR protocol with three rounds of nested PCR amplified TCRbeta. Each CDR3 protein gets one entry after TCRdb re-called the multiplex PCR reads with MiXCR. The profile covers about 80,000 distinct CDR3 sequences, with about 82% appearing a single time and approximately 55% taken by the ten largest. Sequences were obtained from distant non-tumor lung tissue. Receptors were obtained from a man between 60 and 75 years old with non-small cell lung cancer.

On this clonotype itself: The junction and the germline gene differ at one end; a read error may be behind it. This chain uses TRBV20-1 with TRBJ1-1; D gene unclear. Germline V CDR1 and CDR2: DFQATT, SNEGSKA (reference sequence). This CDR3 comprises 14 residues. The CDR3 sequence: CSVRSSLFGTEVFF. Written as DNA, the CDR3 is TGCAGTGTTAGATCCAGTCTCTTTGGAACTGAAGTTTTCTTT.

The DNA for the CDR3 is TGTGCCAGCTGTTTTCAGGGGGCAGTTACGCAGTATTTT. Its protein is CASCFQGAVTQYF. The chain links TRBV11-3 to TRBJ2-3, with 8 positions matching TRBD1. In germline, CDR1 is SGHNT, CDR2 YENEEA. J was trimmed by 8 bases and V by 8 bases; bases with no gene match: 9. The CDR3 extends over 13 amino acids.

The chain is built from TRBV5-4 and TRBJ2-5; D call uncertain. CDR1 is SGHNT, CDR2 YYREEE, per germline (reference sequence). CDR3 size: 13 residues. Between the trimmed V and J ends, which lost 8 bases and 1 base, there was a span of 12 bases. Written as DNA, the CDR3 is TGTGCCAGGAACCCACCCGGCCAAGAGACCCAGTACTTC. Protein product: CARNPPGQETQYF. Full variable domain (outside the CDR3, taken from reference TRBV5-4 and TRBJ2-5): ETGVTQSPTHLIKTRGQQVTLRCSSQSGHNTVSWYQQALGQGPQFIFQYYREEENGRGNFPPRFSGLQFPNYSSELNVNALELDDSALYLCARNPPGQETQYFGPGTRLLVL.

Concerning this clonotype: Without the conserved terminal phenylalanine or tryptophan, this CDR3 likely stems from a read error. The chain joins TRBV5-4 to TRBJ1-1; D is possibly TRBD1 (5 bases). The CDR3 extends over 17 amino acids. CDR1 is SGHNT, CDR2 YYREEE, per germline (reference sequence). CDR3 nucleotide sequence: TGTGCCAGCAGCCCAGTGGCCCATATAGGGGCGGACACTGGAGCTTTCTAT. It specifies CASSPVAHIGADTGAFY.

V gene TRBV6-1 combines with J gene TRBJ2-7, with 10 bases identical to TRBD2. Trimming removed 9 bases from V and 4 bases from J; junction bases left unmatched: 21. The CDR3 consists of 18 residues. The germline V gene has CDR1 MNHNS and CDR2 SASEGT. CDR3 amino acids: CASTIKGVGTSAVYEQYF. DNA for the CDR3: TGTGCCAGTACCATAAAGGGAGTCGGGACTAGCGCAGTTTACGAGCAGTACTTC.

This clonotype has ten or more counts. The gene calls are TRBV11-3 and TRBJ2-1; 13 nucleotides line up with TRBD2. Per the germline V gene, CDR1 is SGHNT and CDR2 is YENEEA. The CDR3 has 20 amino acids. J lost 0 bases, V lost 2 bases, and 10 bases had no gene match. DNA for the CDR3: TGTGCCAGCAGCTTACACCCCGGGACTAGCGGGGCAAGCTCCTACAATGAGCAGTTCTTC. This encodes CASSLHPGTSGASSYNEQFF.

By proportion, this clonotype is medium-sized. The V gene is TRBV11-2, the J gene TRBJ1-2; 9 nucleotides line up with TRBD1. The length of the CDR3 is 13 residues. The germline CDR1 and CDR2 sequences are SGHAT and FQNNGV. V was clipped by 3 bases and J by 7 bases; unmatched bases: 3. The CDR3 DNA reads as TGTGCCAGCAGCTTGGACAGGGGAAGTGGCTACACCTTC. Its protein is CASSLDRGSGYTF.

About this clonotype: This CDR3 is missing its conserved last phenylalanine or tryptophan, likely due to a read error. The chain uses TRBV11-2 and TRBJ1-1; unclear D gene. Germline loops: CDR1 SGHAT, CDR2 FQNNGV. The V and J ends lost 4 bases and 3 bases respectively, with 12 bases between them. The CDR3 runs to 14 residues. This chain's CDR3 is CASSSVGRDTEAFV. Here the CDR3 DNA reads TGTGCCAGCAGCTCAGTCGGTAGGGACACTGAAGCTTTCGTT.

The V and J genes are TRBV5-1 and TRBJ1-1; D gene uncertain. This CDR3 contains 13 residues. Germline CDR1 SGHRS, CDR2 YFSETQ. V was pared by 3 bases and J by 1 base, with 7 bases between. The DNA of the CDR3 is TGCGCCAGCAGCTGGACGGAGAACACTGAAGCTTTCTTT. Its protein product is CASSWTENTEAFF.

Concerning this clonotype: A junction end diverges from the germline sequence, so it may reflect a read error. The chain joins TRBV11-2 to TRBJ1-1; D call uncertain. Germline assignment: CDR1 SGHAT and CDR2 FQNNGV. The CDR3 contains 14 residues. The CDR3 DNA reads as TGTGCCAGCAGCTTAGTCAGGAGGGCTACTGAAACTTTCTTT. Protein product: CASSLVRRATETFF.

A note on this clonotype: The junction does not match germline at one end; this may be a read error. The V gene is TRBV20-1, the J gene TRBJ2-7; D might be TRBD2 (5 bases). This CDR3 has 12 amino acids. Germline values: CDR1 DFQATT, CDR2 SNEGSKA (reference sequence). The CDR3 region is CNAQRDGSGQYF. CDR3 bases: TGCAATGCTCAGAGGGATGGGAGCGGGCAGTACTTC.

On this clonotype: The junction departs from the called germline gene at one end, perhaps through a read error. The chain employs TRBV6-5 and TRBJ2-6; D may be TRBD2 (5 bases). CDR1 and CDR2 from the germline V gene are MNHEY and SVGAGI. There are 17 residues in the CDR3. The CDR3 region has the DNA TGTCCCAGCAGCCTAGTGGGAGCCAGCTCTGGGTCCAACGTCCTGACTTTC. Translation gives CPSSLVGASSGSNVLTF.

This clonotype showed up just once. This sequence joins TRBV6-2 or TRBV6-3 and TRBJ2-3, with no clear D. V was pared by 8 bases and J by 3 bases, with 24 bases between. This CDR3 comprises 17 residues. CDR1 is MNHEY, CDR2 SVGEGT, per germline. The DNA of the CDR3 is TGTGCCAGCGGAGAAGGGTGCCCGAATTCAGAAACAGATACGCAGTATTTT. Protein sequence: CASGEGCPNSETDTQYF.

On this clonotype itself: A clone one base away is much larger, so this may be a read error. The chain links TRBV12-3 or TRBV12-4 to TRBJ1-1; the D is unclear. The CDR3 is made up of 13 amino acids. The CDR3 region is CASSFGSNTEVFF. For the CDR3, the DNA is TGTGCCAGCAGTTTTGGGTCGAACACTGAAGTTTTCTTT.

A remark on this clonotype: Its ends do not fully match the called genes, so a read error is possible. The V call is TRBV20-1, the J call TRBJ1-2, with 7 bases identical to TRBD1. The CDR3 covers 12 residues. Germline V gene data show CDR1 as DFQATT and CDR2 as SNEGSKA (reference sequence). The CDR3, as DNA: TGCAGTGTAGCGGGACAGAGCTATGGCTACACCTTT. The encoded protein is CSVAGQSYGYTF.

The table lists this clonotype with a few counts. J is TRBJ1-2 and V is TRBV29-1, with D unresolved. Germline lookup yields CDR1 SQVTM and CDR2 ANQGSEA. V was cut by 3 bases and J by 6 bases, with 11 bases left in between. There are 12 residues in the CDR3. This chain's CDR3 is CSVDSAVHGYTF. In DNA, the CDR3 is TGCAGCGTTGATTCGGCGGTTCATGGCTACACCTTC.

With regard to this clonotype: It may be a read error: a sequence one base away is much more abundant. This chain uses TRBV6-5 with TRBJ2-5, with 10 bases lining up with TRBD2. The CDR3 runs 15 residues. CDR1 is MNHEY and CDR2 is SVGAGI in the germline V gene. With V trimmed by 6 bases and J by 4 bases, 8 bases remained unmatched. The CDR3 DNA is TGTGCCAGCAGGATGGTGAGCGGGGGGGCAGAGACCCAGTACTTC. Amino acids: CASRMVSGGAETQYF.

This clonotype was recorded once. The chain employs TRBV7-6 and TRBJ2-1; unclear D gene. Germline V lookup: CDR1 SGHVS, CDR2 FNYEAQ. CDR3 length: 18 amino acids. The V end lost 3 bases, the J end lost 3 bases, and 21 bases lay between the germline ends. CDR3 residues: CASSFLAVETTVYNEQFF. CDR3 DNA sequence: TGTGCCAGCAGCTTCCTGGCGGTCGAGACCACCGTCTACAATGAGCAGTTCTTC.